The 19 T cell receptor beta chains reported below all come from one sample, sequenced in a study of regulatory T cells in long-lasting Graves disease. Time point reported: newly diagnosed GD, antithyroid drugs for less than 3 months. Construction of the TCR library relied on RNA isolated from PBMCs. Construction of TCR beta libraries relied on iRepertoire HTBI primers and on Arm-PCR targeting CDR3 regions. TCRdb re-called the multiplex PCR reads through MiXCR, storing one row per CDR3 protein. The sample lists under 450,000 distinct CDR3 sequences, roughly 15% seen once, with 20% in the top ten. The same sample was also studied in work on T cells in Graves' hyperthyroidism and ophthalmopathy.

Here the sequenced sample was peripheral blood mononuclear cells (PBMCs), taken at new diagnosis, from a patient treated with antithyroid drugs. The receptors shown here come from a woman between 18 and 29 years old with Graves disease.

This chain joins TRBV20-1 and TRBJ2-7; no definite D call. Trimming cost V 1 base and J 2 bases, with 6 bases left between them. This CDR3 has 12 amino acids. Germline values: CDR1 DFQATT, CDR2 SNEGSKA (reference sequence). The CDR3 loop reads CSARVGPYEQYF. The CDR3 DNA reads as TGCAGTGCTAGAGTTGGACCCTACGAGCAGTACTTC.

The chain couples TRBV6-1 to TRBJ1-1; tentatively, D is TRBD1 (6 bases). Germline V lookup: CDR1 MNHNS, CDR2 SASEGT. CDR3 size: 14 residues. Trimming removed 6 bases from V and 0 bases from J, with 11 bases in between. CDR3 bases: TGTGCCAGCAGCCACGGGACACTGAACACTGAAGCTTTCTTT. This codes for CASSHGTLNTEAFF.

The CDR3 DNA reads TGTGCCACCAGCAGAGAAGTCTGGGAGACCCAGTACTTC. The encoded protein is CATSREVWETQYF. The genes are TRBV15 and TRBJ2-5, with D unclear. The germline gives CDR1 LNHNV, CDR2 YYDKDF (reference sequence). The CDR3 totals 13 residues. Trimming removed 0 bases from V and 5 bases from J, with 7 bases in between.

Ten or more counts support this clonotype. The J gene is TRBJ1-1, the V gene TRBV20-1; D call uncertain. Germline loops: CDR1 DFQATT, CDR2 SNEGSKA (reference sequence). The CDR3 has 14 amino acids. With 6 bases removed from V and 1 base from J, the gap between germline ends came to 15 bases. In DNA form, the CDR3 reads TGCAGTGCCCCTGTCGCCCAGAAGAACACTGAAGCTTTCTTT. Protein sequence: CSAPVAQKNTEAFF.

The V and J genes are TRBV18 and TRBJ1-1; D unresolved. In germline, CDR1 is KGHSH, CDR2 LQKENI. V was trimmed by 1 base and J by 4 bases, leaving 10 bases between them. The CDR3 covers 14 residues. The CDR3 sequence is CASSPRLDATEAFF. The CDR3 region has the DNA TGTGCCAGCTCACCACGTCTAGATGCCACTGAAGCTTTCTTT.

This clonotype was picked up many times. The rearrangement joins TRBV12-3 or TRBV12-4 to TRBJ2-2; tentatively, D is TRBD1 or TRBD2 (5 bases each). Trimming removed 5 bases at V and 3 bases at J, with 13 bases between. This CDR3 comprises 15 residues. CDR3 in DNA: TGTGCCAGCAGTCCGTGGGACCAACACACCGGGGAGCTGTTTTTT. Translation gives CASSPWDQHTGELFF.

This clonotype has just a few counts. The V and J genes are TRBV5-1 and TRBJ1-2; D is possibly TRBD1 (6 bases). The CDR3 length is 14 residues. Between the trimmed V and J ends, which lost 0 bases and 7 bases, there was a span of 13 bases. Germline CDR1 SGHRS, CDR2 YFSETQ. CDR3 protein: CASSLDSGGGGYTF. The CDR3 region has the DNA TGCGCCAGCAGCTTGGATAGCGGAGGGGGTGGCTACACCTTC.

This clonotype was counted many times. V gene TRBV12-3 or TRBV12-4 combines with J gene TRBJ2-1; D tentatively fits TRBD1 or TRBD2 (6 bases each). The V gene lost 6 bases and the J gene lost 8 bases, with 17 bases spanning the gap. The CDR3 spans 14 residues. CDR3 residues: CASRHTGLADEQFF. The CDR3 bases are TGTGCCAGCAGACATACAGGGTTAGCGGATGAGCAGTTCTTC.

This clonotype appeared a few times. This chain links TRBV5-1 with TRBJ1-1; 8 nucleotides align to TRBD1. Unmatched junction bases numbered 4, after V lost 7 bases and J lost 2 bases. Per germline, CDR1 SGHRS and CDR2 YFSETQ. The CDR3 covers 13 residues. DNA of the CDR3: TGCGCCAGCCTGGGACAGGATAACACTGAAGCTTTCTTT. Translated: CASLGQDNTEAFF.

This clonotype has at least ten counts. The chain has TRBV18 and TRBJ2-2, with D possibly being TRBD1 or TRBD2 (7 bases each). With 6 bases removed from V and 4 bases from J, the gap between germline ends came to 18 bases. This CDR3 has 16 amino acids. Germline V gene lookup returns CDR1 KGHSH and CDR2 LQKENI. In DNA form, the CDR3 reads TGTGCCAGCTCGCGGGAGACAGGGTTGAGCACCGGGGAGCTGTTTTTT. This codes for CASSRETGLSTGELFF.

This clonotype has more than one count but fewer than ten. The chain carries TRBV6-1 and TRBJ1-2, with a weak D call TRBD1 (5 bases). Between the trimmed V and J ends, which lost 6 bases and 4 bases, there was a span of 12 bases. Germline CDR1 reads MNHNS; CDR2 reads SASEGT. The CDR3 totals 13 residues. DNA for the CDR3: TGTGCCAGCAGCCTACGGGGCATCTATGGCTACACCTTC. It codes for CASSLRGIYGYTF.

This clonotype occurred many times. The genes are TRBV7-9 and TRBJ2-1; TRBD2 matches at 10 bases. CDR3 size: 16 residues. CDR1 and CDR2 (germline): SEHNR, FQNEAQ (reference sequence). V dropped 5 bases and J dropped 8; count of bases not matched to a gene: 12. DNA for the CDR3: TGTGCCAGCAGCCCATCTGGGACTAGCGCGAGAGATGAGCAGTTCTTC. Translating gives CASSPSGTSARDEQFF. Based on the CDR3 plus reference TRBV7-9 and TRBJ2-1, the full variable domain is DTGVSQNPRHKITKRGQNVTFRCDPISEHNRLYWYRQTLGQGPEFLTYFQNEAQLEKSRLLSDRFSAERPKGSFSTLEIQRTEQGDSAMYLCASSPSGTSARDEQFFGPGTRLTVL.

This chain links TRBV4-2 with TRBJ1-1, with 10 nucleotides matching TRBD1. V lost 4 bases to trimming and J lost 7 bases; unmatched junction nucleotides: 9. Germline V gene data show CDR1 as LGHNA and CDR2 as YNFKEQ. The CDR3 is made up of 15 amino acids. CDR3 residues: CASSPGTGVFGEAFF. CDR3 nucleotides: TGTGCCAGCAGCCCGGGGACAGGGGTTTTTGGTGAAGCTTTCTTT.

This clonotype was found many times. The chain employs TRBV2 and TRBJ2-7; D might be TRBD2 (5 bases). The CDR3 runs 13 residues. CDR1 is SNHLY and CDR2 is FYNNEI in the germline V gene. Trimming took off 8 bases at V and 1 base at J, with 12 bases between the two ends. The CDR3 DNA is TGTGCCAGCGGGGATGGCGGGTCCTACGAGCAGTACTTC. Protein: CASGDGGSYEQYF.

This clonotype was detected many times. The rearrangement links TRBV27 to TRBJ2-7, with a weak D call TRBD1 (6 bases). V was trimmed by 0 bases and J by 5 bases, leaving 20 bases between them. Germline CDR1 MNHEY, CDR2 SMNVEV (reference sequence). This CDR3 is 17 amino acids long. The CDR3, as DNA: TGTGCCAGCAGTTTATCCTACAGATGGGGGCAGTTCGACGAGCAGTACTTC. It specifies CASSLSYRWGQFDEQYF.

The rearrangement links TRBV19 to TRBJ1-5, with 10 nucleotides matching TRBD1. V shed 3 bases, J shed 5 bases, and the junction held 1 base outside the gene matches. Germline CDR1 reads LNHDA; CDR2 reads SQIVND (reference sequence). The CDR3 totals 14 residues. CDR3 sequence: CASSIGTGDQPQHF. In DNA form, the CDR3 reads TGTGCCAGTAGTATTGGGACAGGGGATCAGCCCCAGCATTTT.

The table lists this clonotype with a few counts. Here the CDR3 DNA reads TGTGCCAGTAGTATTGTCGGAGGCGAGACCCAGTACTTC. Its protein product is CASSIVGGETQYF. This rearrangement joins TRBV19 to TRBJ2-5; tentatively, D is TRBD2 (5 bases). This CDR3 has 13 amino acids. Trimming left V 3 bases short and J 5 bases short, with 10 bases between. Germline V gene sequence: CDR1 LNHDA, CDR2 SQIVND (reference sequence). The variable domain in full, completed from reference TRBV19 and TRBJ2-5, reads DGGITQSPKYLFRKEGQNVTLSCEQNLNHDAMYWYRQDPGQGLRLIYYSQIVNDFQKGDIAEGYSVSREKKESFPLTVTSAQKNPTAFYLCASSIVGGETQYFGPGTRLLVL.

The chain links TRBV12-3 or TRBV12-4 to TRBJ1-1; D is perhaps TRBD1 (5 bases). CDR3 size: 13 residues. V lost 4 bases, J lost 10 bases, and 16 bases lay in between. CDR3 bases: TGTGCCAGCAGTTCCCCTCTGGGGGTGATAGCTTTCTTT. As protein: CASSSPLGVIAFF.

At least ten counts were recorded for this clonotype. This sequence joins TRBV7-2 and TRBJ2-3; no reliable D call. The germline V gene has CDR1 SGHTA and CDR2 FQGNSA. Trimming took off 3 bases at V and 4 bases at J, with 8 bases between the two ends. CDR3 length equals 13 residues. In DNA form, the CDR3 reads TGTGCCAGCAGCTTCCAGACGGCAGATACGCAGTATTTT. As protein: CASSFQTADTQYF.